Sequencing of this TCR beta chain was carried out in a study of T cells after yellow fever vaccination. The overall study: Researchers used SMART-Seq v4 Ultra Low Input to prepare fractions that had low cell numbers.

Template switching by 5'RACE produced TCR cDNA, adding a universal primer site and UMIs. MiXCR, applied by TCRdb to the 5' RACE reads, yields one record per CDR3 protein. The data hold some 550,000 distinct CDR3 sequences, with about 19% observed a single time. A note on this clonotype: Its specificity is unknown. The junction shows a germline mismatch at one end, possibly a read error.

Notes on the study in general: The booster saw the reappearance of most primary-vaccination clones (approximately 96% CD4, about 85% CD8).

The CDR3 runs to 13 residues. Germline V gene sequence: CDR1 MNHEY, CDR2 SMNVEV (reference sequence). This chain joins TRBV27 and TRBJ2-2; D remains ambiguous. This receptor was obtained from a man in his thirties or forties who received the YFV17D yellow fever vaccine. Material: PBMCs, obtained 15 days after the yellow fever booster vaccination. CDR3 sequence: CASSYRNPGELFF. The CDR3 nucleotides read TGTGCCAGCAGTTATCGGAACCCCGGGGAGCTGTTTTTT.